The 4 T cell receptor beta chains below were found in one sample sequenced in a study of breast tumors, draining lymph nodes, adjacent tissues. Samples came from axillary lymph nodes draining the breast cancer. TCRdb processed the multiplex PCR reads anew with MiXCR; each CDR3 protein has one entry. Altogether approximately 150,000 distinct CDR3 sequences are present, around a third being singletons, with the ten largest covering 2.3%. The source material was axillary lymph node tissue. These receptors all stem from a female donor with breast cancer. Some clones in this sample may be carry-over from other donors' samples.

The sample holds many counts of this clonotype. CDR3 nucleotides: TGTGCCAGCAGTCCTACGGCCGAGACAGGGAGCTACGAGCAGTACTTC. Translated, it gives CASSPTAETGSYEQYF. The chain combines TRBV28 with TRBJ2-7; 7 bases match TRBD1. The V gene end was trimmed by 5 bases and the J gene end by 3 bases; junction bases not matched to a gene: 13. The CDR3 extends over 16 amino acids. Germline V gives CDR1 MDHEN, CDR2 SYDVKM.

This clonotype was counted ten times or more. The chain combines TRBV2 with TRBJ1-2; tentative D call: TRBD1 (5 bases). V was clipped by 5 bases and J by 6 bases, with 13 bases between them. The CDR3 covers 13 residues. Germline CDR1 SNHLY, CDR2 FYNNEI. The DNA of the CDR3 is TGTGCCAGCAGTTCCGGATGGGGCGATGGCTACACCTTC. This translates into CASSSGWGDGYTF.

There are many counts of this clonotype. The genes are TRBV11-2 and TRBJ2-3, with D uncertain. CDR1 is SGHAT, CDR2 FQNNGV, per germline. The CDR3 loop spans 12 amino acids. V was pared by 5 bases and J by 4 bases, with 7 bases between. The CDR3 DNA reads TGTGCCAGCAGCATCATAGCAGATACGCAGTATTTT. Translation: CASSIIADTQYF.

This chain uses TRBV10-3 with TRBJ1-1; unclear D gene. The ends were cut back, 5 bases at V and 5 bases at J, with 18 bases in the middle. The CDR3 covers 15 residues. CDR1 ENHRY and CDR2 SYGVKD come from the germline V gene. CDR3 region: CAISPVLVERTEAFF. DNA for the CDR3: TGTGCCATCAGTCCGGTGCTAGTCGAACGAACTGAAGCTTTCTTT.